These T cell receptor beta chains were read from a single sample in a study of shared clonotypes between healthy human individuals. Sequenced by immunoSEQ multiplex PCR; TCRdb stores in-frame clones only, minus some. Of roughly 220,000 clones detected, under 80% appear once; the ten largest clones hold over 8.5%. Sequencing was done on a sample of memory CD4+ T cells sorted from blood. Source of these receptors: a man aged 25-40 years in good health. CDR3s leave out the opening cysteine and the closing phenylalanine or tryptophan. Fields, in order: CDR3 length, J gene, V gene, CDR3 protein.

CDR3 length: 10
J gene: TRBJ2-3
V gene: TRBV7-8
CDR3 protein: ASSSPTDTQY

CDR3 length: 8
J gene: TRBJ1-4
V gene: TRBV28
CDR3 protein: ASGYEKLF

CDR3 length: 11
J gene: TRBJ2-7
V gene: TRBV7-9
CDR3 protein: ASSLSLTYEQY

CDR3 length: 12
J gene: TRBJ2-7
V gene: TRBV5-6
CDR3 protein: ASSGDSSSYEQY

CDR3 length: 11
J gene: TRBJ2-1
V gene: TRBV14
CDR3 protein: ASSQDFGDRQF

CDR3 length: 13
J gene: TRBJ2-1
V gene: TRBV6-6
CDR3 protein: ASSYGDLSYNEQF

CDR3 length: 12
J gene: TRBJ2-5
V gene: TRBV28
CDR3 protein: ASSGPSGMGTQY

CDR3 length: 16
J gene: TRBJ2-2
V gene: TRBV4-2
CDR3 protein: ASSQDGLAGGPTGELF

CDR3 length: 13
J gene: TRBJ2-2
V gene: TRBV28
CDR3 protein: ASSAGTRDTGELF

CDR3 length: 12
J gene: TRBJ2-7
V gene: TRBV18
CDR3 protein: ASSPLVGGNEQY

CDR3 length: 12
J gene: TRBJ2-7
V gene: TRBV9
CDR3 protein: ASSTGPRSYEQY

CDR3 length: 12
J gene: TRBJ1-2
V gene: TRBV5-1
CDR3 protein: ASALESPNYGYT

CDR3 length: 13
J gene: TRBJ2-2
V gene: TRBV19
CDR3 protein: ASSIFTTETGELF

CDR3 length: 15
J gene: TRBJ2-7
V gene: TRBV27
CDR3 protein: ASSFRPRGTGALEQY

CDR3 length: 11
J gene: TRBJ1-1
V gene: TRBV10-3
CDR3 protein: AIRNDRGTEAF

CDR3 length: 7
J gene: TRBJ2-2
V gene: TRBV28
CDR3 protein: ANTGELF

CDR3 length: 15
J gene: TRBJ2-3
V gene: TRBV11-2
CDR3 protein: ASSLGILAASTDTQY

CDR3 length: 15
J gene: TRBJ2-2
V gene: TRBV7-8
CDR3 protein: ASSLEFSGSKTGELF

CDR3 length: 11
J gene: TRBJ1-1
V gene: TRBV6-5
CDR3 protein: ASRRSRYTEAF

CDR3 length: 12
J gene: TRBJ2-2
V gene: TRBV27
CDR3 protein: ASSLSGDTGELF

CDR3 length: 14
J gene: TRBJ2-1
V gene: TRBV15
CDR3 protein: ATSKGLAGIQDEQF

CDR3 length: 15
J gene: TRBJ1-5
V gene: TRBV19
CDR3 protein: ASSMKAGVGGNQPQH

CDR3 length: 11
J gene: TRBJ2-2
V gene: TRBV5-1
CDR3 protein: ASSHGEHRGAV

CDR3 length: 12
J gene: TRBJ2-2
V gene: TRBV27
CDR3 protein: ASRFALLAGELF

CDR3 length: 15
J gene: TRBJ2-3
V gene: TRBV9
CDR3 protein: ASSVSAGRGTTDTQY

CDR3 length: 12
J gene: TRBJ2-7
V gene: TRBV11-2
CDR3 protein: ASSIRQGSYEQY

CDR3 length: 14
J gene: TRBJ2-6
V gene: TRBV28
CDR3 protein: ASSPTFYSGANVLT

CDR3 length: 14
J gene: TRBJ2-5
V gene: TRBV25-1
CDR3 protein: ASTPPRVRNQETQY

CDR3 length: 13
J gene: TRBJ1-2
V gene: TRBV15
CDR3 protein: ATSMITGSSYGYT

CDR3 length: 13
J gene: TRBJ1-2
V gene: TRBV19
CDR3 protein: ASSWGTTTNYGYT

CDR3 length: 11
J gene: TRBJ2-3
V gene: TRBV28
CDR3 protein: ASSLLGGRALT

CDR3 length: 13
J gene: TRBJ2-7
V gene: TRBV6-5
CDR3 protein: ASSYSRRTMEEQY

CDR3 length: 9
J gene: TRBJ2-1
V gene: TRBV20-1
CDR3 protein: SARDWDEQF

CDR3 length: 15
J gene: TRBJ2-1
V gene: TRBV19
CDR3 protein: ASSMTSGRSSYNEQF

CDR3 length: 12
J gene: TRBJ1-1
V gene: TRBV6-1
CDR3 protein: ASSERPREAEAF

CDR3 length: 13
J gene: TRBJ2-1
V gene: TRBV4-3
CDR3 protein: ASSQDPAAYNEQF

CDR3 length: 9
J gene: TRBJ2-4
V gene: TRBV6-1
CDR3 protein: ASESGNIQY

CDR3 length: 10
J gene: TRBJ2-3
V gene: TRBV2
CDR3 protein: ASRIGTDTQY

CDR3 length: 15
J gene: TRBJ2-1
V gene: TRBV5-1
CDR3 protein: ASSLVGGGRNYNEQF

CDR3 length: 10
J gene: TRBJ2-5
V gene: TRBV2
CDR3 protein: ASSHFEETQY

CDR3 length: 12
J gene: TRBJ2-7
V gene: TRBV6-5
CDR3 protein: ASTVTGASYEQY

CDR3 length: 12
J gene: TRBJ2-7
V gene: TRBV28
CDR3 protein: ASSLIGRDYEQY

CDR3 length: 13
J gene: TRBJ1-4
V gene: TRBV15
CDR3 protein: ATSRDLGWDEKLF

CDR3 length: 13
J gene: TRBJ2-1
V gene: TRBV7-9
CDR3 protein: ASNQLAGVYNEQF

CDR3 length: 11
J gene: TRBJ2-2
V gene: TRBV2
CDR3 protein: ASNGGNTGELF

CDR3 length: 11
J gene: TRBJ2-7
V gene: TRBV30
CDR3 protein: ASRFRARDEQY

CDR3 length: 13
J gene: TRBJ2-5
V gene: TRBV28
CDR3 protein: ASRLTQEFQETQY

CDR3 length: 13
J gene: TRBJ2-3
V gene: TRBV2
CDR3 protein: ASSQLAGGRNTQY

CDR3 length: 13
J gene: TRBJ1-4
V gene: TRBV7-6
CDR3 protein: ASSSQTGGSEKLF

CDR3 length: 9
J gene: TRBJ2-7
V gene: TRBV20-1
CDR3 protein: SARGGGEQY

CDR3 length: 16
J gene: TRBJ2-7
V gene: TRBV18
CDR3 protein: ASSPPPSGRIAAYEQY

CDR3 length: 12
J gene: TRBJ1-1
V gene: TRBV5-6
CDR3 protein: ASSEAGAYTEAF

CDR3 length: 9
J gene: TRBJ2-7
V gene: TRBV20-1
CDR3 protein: SAPGWYEQY

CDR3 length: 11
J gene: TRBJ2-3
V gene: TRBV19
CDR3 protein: ASKDRATDTQY

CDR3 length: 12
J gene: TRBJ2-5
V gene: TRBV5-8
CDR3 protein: ASIWDSLQETQY

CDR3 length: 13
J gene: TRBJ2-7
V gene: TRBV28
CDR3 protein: ASRPASASSYEQY

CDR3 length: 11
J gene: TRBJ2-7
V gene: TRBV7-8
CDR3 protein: ASSFRKRDEQY